The next 3 T cell receptor beta chains were all read from a single sample in a study of T cell repertoires in cytomegalovirus infection. MiXCR, applied by TCRdb to the reads, yields one record per CDR3 protein. This table has under 200,000 distinct CDR3 sequences, about 28% appearing once. What was sequenced was PBMCs. These receptors all stem from a human donor in good health (CMV status not recorded). Some clones in this sample may be carry-over from other donors' samples.

This clonotype was found a few times. V is TRBV12-5 and J is TRBJ1-6; possible D gene TRBD1, 6 bases. Germline CDR1 and CDR2: LGHNT and FRNRAP. Between the trimmed V and J ends, which lost 2 bases and 7 bases, there was a span of 9 bases. The CDR3 is 14 residues long. The CDR3 loop is CASGLHTGNSPLHF. In DNA form, the CDR3 reads TGTGCTAGTGGTTTGCATACAGGGAATTCACCCCTCCACTTT.

A few counts support this clonotype. This chain links TRBV7-6 with TRBJ1-5; unclear D gene. The CDR3 is made up of 14 amino acids. Germline lookup yields CDR1 SGHVS and CDR2 FNYEAQ. Between the trimmed V and J ends, which lost 1 base and 4 bases, there was a span of 8 bases. The CDR3, as DNA: TGTGCCAGCAGCTTAGGGGCCACTAATCAGCCCCAGCATTTT. Amino acid sequence: CASSLGATNQPQHF.

CDR3: CASRSDGYGYTF. CDR3 in DNA: TGTGCCAGCAGATCGGACGGATATGGCTACACCTTC. V gene TRBV7-2 combines with J gene TRBJ1-2, with D uncertain. This CDR3 comprises 12 residues. The germline gives CDR1 SGHTA, CDR2 FQGNSA. Trimming shortened V by 6 bases and J by 5 bases, and 10 bases separated the two germline ends.